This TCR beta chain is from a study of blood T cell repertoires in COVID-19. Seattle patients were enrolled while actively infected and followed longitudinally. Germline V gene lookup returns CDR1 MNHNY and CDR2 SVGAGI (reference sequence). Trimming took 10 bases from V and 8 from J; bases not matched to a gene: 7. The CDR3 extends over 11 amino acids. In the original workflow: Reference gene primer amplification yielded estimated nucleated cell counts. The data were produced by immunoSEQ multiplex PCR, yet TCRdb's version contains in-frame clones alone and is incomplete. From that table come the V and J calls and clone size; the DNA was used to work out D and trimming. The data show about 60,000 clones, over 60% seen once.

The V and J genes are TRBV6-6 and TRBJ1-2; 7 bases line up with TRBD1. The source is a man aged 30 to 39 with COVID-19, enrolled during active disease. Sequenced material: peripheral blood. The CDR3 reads CATRQGIGYTF. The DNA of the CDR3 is TGTGCCACCCGACAGGGAATCGGCTACACCTTC.